This T cell receptor beta chain appears in the sequencing data of a study of cytomegalovirus exposure and HLA in healthy donors. The study's findings and limits: Rare TCR sequences predominated, though certain public TCRs were found in many donors. A missense variant in DCLRE1C was later tied to TCR beta V- and J-gene trimming.

A word on this clone: Its specificity is unknown.

The germline V gene encodes CDR1 MNHNS and CDR2 SASEGT. The V gene lost 7 bases and the J gene lost 1 base, with 11 bases spanning the gap. CDR3 length: 13 residues. Both 60 Vbeta primers and 13 Jbeta primers went into the PCR. Some clones are missing from TCRdb's copy, which holds only in-frame ones; the method was immunoSEQ multiplex PCR. The sample lists roughly 56,000 clones; 65% to 85% were seen once. The chain couples TRBV6-1 to TRBJ2-7; TRBD1 is a possible D gene (6 bases). The sample was PBMCs. This clonotype originated in a boy aged 10-17 years in good health and CMV-seropositive. CDR3 region: CASKIRGSYEQYF. The DNA of the CDR3 is TGTGCCAGCAAAATCAGGGGATCCTACGAGCAGTACTTC.